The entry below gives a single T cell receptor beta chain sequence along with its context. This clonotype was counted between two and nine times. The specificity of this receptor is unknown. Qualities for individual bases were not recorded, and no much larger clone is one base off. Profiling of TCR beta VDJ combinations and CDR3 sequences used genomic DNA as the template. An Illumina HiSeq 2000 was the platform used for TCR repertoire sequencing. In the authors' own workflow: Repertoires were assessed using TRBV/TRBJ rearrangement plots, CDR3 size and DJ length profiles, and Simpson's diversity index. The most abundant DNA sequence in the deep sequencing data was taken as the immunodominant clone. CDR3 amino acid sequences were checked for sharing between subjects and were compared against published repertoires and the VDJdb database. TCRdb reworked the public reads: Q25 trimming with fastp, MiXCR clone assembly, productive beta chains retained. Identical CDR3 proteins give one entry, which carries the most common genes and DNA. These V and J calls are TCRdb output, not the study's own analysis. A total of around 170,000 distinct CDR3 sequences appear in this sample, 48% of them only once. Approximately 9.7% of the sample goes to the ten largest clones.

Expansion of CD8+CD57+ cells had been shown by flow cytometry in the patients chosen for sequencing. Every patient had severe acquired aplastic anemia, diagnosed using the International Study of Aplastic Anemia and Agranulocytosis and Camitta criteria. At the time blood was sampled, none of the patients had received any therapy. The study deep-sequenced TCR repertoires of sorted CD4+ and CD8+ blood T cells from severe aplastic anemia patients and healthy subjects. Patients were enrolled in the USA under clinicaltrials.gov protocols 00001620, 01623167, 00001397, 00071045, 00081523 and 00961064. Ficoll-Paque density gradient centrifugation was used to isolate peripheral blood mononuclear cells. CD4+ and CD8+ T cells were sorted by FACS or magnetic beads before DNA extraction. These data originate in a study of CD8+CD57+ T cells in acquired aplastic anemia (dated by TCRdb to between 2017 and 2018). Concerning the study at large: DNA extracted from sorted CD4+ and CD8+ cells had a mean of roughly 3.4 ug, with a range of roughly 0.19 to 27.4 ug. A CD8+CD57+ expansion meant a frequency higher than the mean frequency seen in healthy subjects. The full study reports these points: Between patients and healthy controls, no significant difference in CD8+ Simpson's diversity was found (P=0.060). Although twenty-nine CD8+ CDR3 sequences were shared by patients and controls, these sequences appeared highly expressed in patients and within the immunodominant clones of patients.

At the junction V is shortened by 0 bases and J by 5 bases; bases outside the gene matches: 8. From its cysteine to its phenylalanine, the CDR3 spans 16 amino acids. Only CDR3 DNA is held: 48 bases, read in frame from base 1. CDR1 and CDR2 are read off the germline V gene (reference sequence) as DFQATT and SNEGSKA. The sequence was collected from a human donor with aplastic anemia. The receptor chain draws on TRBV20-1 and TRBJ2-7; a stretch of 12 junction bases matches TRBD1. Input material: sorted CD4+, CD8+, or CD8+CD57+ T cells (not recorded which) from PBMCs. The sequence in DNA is TGCAGTGCTAGAGAGTTTTTGGGGACAGGGGGCGACGAGCAGTACTTC. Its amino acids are CSAREFLGTGGDEQYF.